These 21 T cell receptor beta chains share one sample of origin, sequenced in a study of blood T cell repertoires in COVID-19 (dated by TCRdb to 2018 to 2021). Libraries were constructed by the immunoSEQ multiplex PCR assay. The immuneACCESS repertoire file appears here via TCRdb, limited to in-frame rearrangements. These files lack a portion of the clones; in checked studies, under half of the deficit traces to unresolved V genes, and the cause of the others is not known. The sample includes 250,000 to 350,000 clones, with roughly 88% observed a single time. The ten largest clones add up to 1.6% of the sample. Sample: peripheral blood. The receptors shown here come from a woman aged 45 to 65 with acute or convalescent COVID-19.

The rearrangement uses TRBV3-1 (or the pseudogene TRBV3-2) and TRBJ2-3; the match to TRBD2 covers 9 bases. The CDR3 runs 16 residues. V lost 3 bases to trimming and J lost 1 base; unmatched junction nucleotides: 5. CDR1 LGHDT and CDR2 YNNKEL come from the germline V gene (reference sequence). The CDR3 here is CASSHSSGGRTDTQYF. CDR3 DNA sequence: TGTGCCAGCAGCCATTCGAGCGGGGGGCGCACAGATACGCAGTATTTT.

The J gene is TRBJ1-6, the V gene TRBV5-1, with 8 nucleotides matching TRBD1. V lost 0 bases to trimming and J lost 7 bases; unmatched junction nucleotides: 0. Germline V gives CDR1 SGHRS, CDR2 YFSETQ. The CDR3 is made up of 14 amino acids. CDR3 sequence: CASSLGTGNSPLHF. DNA of the CDR3: TGCGCCAGCAGCTTGGGGACAGGGAATTCACCCCTCCACTTT.

Points on this clone: Other nucleotide sequences from this sample produce the same CDR3. The gene calls are TRBV18 and TRBJ1-4; no firm D call. The germline V gene encodes CDR1 KGHSH and CDR2 LQKENI. V lost 3 bases to trimming and J lost 0 bases, with 5 bases between them. The length of the CDR3 is 14 residues. Here the CDR3 reads CASSPGATNEKLFF. The CDR3 nucleotides are TGTGCCAGCTCACCCGGTGCAACTAATGAAAAACTGTTTTTT.

This clone was seen a handful of times. This chain connects TRBV5-8 to TRBJ1-5, with 8 nucleotides matching TRBD1. The CDR3 covers 15 residues. The J segment lost 6 bases and the V segment lost 1 base, leaving 6 bases of the junction unmatched. Germline V gene sequence: CDR1 SGHTS, CDR2 YDEGEE. CDR3 bases: TGTGCCAGCAGCTTGTTACAGGGGGTACTTCAGCCCCAGCATTTT. Protein: CASSLLQGVLQPQHF. The full variable domain, in which reference TRBV5-8 and TRBJ1-5 provide the parts outside the CDR3, is EAGVTQSPTHLIKTRGQQATLRCSPISGHTSVYWYQQALGLGLQFLLWYDEGEERNRGNFPPRFSGRQFPNYSSELNVNALELEDSALYLCASSLLQGVLQPQHFGDGTRLSIL.

The rearrangement links TRBV24-1 to TRBJ2-1; TRBD1 might be the D (6 bases). Germline CDR1 reads KGHDR; CDR2 reads SFDVKD. Trimming removed 4 bases at V and 7 bases at J, with 16 bases between. This CDR3 has 15 amino acids. CDR3 coding DNA: TGTGCCACCAGTGACCCCCAGGGGATTGTAAATGAGCAGTTCTTC. It yields the protein CATSDPQGIVNEQFF.

The chain carries TRBV19 and TRBJ1-4, with D hard to call. Germline CDR1 is LNHDA and CDR2 is SQIVND (reference sequence). The CDR3 is 11 residues long. Deletions cut 5 bases from V and 7 bases from J, with 5 bases between. Here the CDR3 DNA reads TGTGCCAGTAGTCCAGGTGAAAAACTGTTTTTT. Encoded protein: CASSPGEKLFF.

This chain connects TRBV2 to TRBJ2-5, with 9 bases matching TRBD1. The V and J ends lost 8 bases and 1 base, in that order; junction bases with no gene match: 8. The CDR3 contains 15 residues. Per germline, CDR1 SNHLY and CDR2 FYNNEI. The CDR3 nucleotides read TGTGCCAGCGGGGGACAGGGAGTAGGCCAAGAGACCCAGTACTTC. Translating gives CASGGQGVGQETQYF.

This rearrangement joins TRBV5-1 to TRBJ2-1, with D tentatively TRBD2 (5 bases). Trimming took 0 bases from V and 10 from J, leaving 11 bases between them. This CDR3 has 13 amino acids. The germline V gene has CDR1 SGHRS and CDR2 YFSETQ. The chain's CDR3 is CASSLGRDAEQFF. DNA for the CDR3: TGCGCCAGCAGCTTGGGTCGGGATGCCGAGCAGTTCTTC.

The chain joins TRBV11-2 to TRBJ2-7, with D maybe TRBD1 (5 bases). The ends were cut back, 3 bases at V and 0 bases at J, with 15 bases in the middle. The CDR3 is 16 amino acids. The V gene's germline CDR1 is SGHAT and CDR2 FQNNGV. DNA of the CDR3: TGTGCCAGCAGCTTGGACATACCCCTAAGCTCCTACGAGCAGTACTTC. Protein sequence: CASSLDIPLSSYEQYF. Full variable domain (outside the CDR3, taken from reference TRBV11-2 and TRBJ2-7): EAGVAQSPRYKIIEKRQSVAFWCNPISGHATLYWYQQILGQGPKLLIQFQNNGVVDDSQLPKDRFSAERLKGVDSTLKIQPAKLEDSAVYLCASSLDIPLSSYEQYFGPGTRLTVT.

J is TRBJ2-3 and V is TRBV5-1; TRBD2 matches at 15 bases. V gave up 3 bases and J gave up 4 bases; unmatched junction bases: 6. The length of the CDR3 is 17 residues. Germline V CDR1 and CDR2: SGHRS, YFSETQ. The CDR3 loop is CASSYAGTSGRPDTQYF. CDR3 coding DNA: TGCGCCAGCAGCTACGCCGGGACTAGCGGGAGGCCAGATACGCAGTATTTT.

The chain links TRBV3-1 (or the pseudogene TRBV3-2) to TRBJ1-4; 8 bases map to TRBD1. CDR1 LGHDT and CDR2 YNNKEL come from the germline V gene (reference sequence). The CDR3 length is 17 residues. Germline trimming cut 0 bases from V and 7 bases from J; bases unmatched to any gene: 10. The CDR3 region is CASSQDPRTGWSEKLFF. The CDR3 coding sequence is TGTGCCAGCAGCCAAGACCCCCGGACAGGGTGGAGTGAAAAACTGTTTTTT.

The chain joins TRBV7-2 to TRBJ2-5, with 8 bases aligning to TRBD1. The CDR3 spans 15 residues. Germline V lookup: CDR1 SGHTA, CDR2 FQGNSA. The V gene end was trimmed by 3 bases and the J gene end by 1 base; junction bases not matched to a gene: 4. In DNA form, the CDR3 reads TGTGCCAGCAGCTTTGACAGGGGATCCCAAGAGACCCAGTACTTC. This sequence encodes CASSFDRGSQETQYF.

J is TRBJ2-7 and V is TRBV10-3; 9 nucleotides align to TRBD2. Germline values: CDR1 ENHRY, CDR2 SYGVKD. This CDR3 region has 16 residues. V was pared by 3 bases and J by 2 bases, with 8 bases of the junction left unmatched. In DNA, the CDR3 is TGTGCCATCAGTGACCAGACTAGCGGAGTCCCCTACGAGCAGTACTTC. This codes for CAISDQTSGVPYEQYF.

Only one count was recorded for this clone. The chain joins TRBV29-1 to TRBJ1-1; D uncertain. The CDR3 contains 12 residues. V was shortened by 3 bases and J by 1 base, with 6 bases between the two germline ends. CDR1 SQVTM and CDR2 ANQGSEA come from the germline V gene. Here the CDR3 DNA reads TGCAGCGTTGACAGTCAGAACACTGAAGCTTTCTTT. Translated: CSVDSQNTEAFF.

The rearrangement joins TRBV6-6 to TRBJ1-5; 7 nucleotides match TRBD1. With V trimmed by 6 bases and J by 4 bases, 9 bases remained unmatched. The CDR3 contains 15 residues. Germline V gene lookup returns CDR1 MNHNY and CDR2 SVGAGI (reference sequence). The CDR3 nucleotides read TGTGCCAGCAGGGACGACGGGACAGCTAATCAGCCCCAGCATTTT. It yields the protein CASRDDGTANQPQHF.

This clone has only a few counts. The chain is built from TRBV5-1 and TRBJ1-1; D is unresolved. Germline assignment: CDR1 SGHRS and CDR2 YFSETQ. With 0 bases removed from V and 11 bases from J, the gap between germline ends came to 14 bases. The CDR3 is 13 residues long. The CDR3 nucleotides read TGCGCCAGCAGCTTGGATGTAGCGAGAGGGGCTTTCTTT. The encoded protein is CASSLDVARGAFF.

This rearrangement joins TRBV2 to TRBJ1-1; D gene ambiguous. V was cut by 6 bases and J by 3 bases, with 11 bases left in between. The CDR3 consists of 13 residues. CDR1 SNHLY and CDR2 FYNNEI come from the germline V gene. The CDR3: CASSSDMYTEAFF. The CDR3 DNA reads TGTGCCAGCAGCTCCGACATGTACACTGAAGCTTTCTTT.

This clone was detected only once. The chain joins TRBV30 to TRBJ2-2; 7 positions agree with TRBD1. The V gene's germline CDR1 is GTSNPN and CDR2 SVGIG (reference sequence). CDR3 length: 14 residues. Trimming took 3 bases from V and 1 from J; bases not matched to a gene: 2. The CDR3: CAWRRTGNTGELFF. In DNA, the CDR3 is TGTGCCTGGAGACGGACAGGGAACACCGGGGAGCTGTTTTTT.

This chain connects TRBV2 to TRBJ2-2; TRBD1 matches at 7 bases. V lost 5 bases and J lost 0; bases outside the gene matches: 6. The CDR3 spans 16 residues. CDR1 and CDR2 from the germline V gene are SNHLY and FYNNEI. CDR3 protein: CASSKQGPTNTGELFF. The CDR3 DNA sequence: TGTGCCAGCAGTAAACAGGGGCCGACGAACACCGGGGAGCTGTTTTTT.

The CDR3 here is CATSEILAGARETQYF. Written as DNA, the CDR3 is TGTGCCACCAGTGAAATTCTAGCGGGAGCGCGGGAGACCCAGTACTTC. The V call is TRBV24-1, the J call TRBJ2-5; TRBD2 aligns across 10 bases. Looked up from germline, CDR1 is KGHDR and CDR2 is SFDVKD. J was trimmed by 5 bases and V by 4 bases; bases with no gene match: 9. The CDR3 is made up of 16 amino acids.

J is TRBJ2-3 and V is TRBV11-2; tentatively, D is TRBD1 (8 bases). Germline V gene sequence: CDR1 SGHAT, CDR2 FQNNGV. V lost 5 bases and J lost 3, with 15 bases in between. The CDR3 is 15 residues long. The CDR3 here is CASSGQGGGTDTQYF. The CDR3 nucleotides read TGTGCCAGCAGCGGACAGGGAGGGGGTACAGATACGCAGTATTTT. Complete variable domain (other parts from reference TRBV11-2 and TRBJ2-3): EAGVAQSPRYKIIEKRQSVAFWCNPISGHATLYWYQQILGQGPKLLIQFQNNGVVDDSQLPKDRFSAERLKGVDSTLKIQPAKLEDSAVYLCASSGQGGGTDTQYFGPGTRLTVL.